A single sample gave rise to the 8 T cell receptor beta chains below, sequenced in a study of chemoradiotherapy in HPV16-positive cancers. The table came from immunoSEQ multiplex PCR; TCRdb's copy has only in-frame clones and leaves some out. The sample records around 20,000 clones, 73% being singletons. The specimen was obtained from a patient who underwent chemoradiotherapy. Every receptor here comes from a human donor with HPV-associated anogenital cancer.

The chain combines TRBV30 with TRBJ2-3; D uncertain. Trimming shortened V by 0 bases and J by 5 bases, and 6 bases separated the two germline ends. The CDR3 runs 12 residues. In germline, CDR1 is GTSNPN, CDR2 SVGIG (reference sequence). This chain's CDR3 is CAWSVNRDTQYF. In DNA, the CDR3 is TGTGCCTGGAGTGTAAACAGAGATACGCAGTATTTT.

V gene TRBV5-4 combines with J gene TRBJ2-7; D may be TRBD1 (5 bases). In germline, CDR1 is SGHNT, CDR2 YYREEE (reference sequence). Between the trimmed V and J ends, which lost 0 bases and 7 bases, there was a span of 14 bases. The CDR3 has 14 residues. CDR3 nucleotide sequence: TGTGCCAGCAGCTTGGGGCAGGGAATAGGAGAGCAGTACTTC. Protein product: CASSLGQGIGEQYF.

V is TRBV7-8 and J is TRBJ2-7, with D hard to call. With 4 bases removed from V and 2 bases from J, the gap between germline ends came to 9 bases. Germline V lookup: CDR1 SGHVS, CDR2 FQNEAQ. This CDR3 region has 13 residues. CDR3 sequence: CASSSGRAYEQYF. The CDR3 nucleotides read TGTGCCAGCAGCTCAGGACGGGCCTACGAGCAGTACTTC.

The chain uses TRBV28 and TRBJ1-2, with D perhaps matching TRBD1 (6 bases). With 4 bases removed from V and 8 bases from J, the gap between germline ends came to 17 bases. Germline V gives CDR1 MDHEN, CDR2 SYDVKM. CDR3 length: 14 residues. The CDR3 loop reads CASSSHPRGDGYTF. In DNA, the CDR3 is TGTGCCAGCAGTTCACACCCCAGGGGTGACGGCTACACCTTC.

DNA of the CDR3: TGTGCCAGCAGGTCGGGGTTGTTTGACGAGCAGTACTTC. Its protein product is CASRSGLFDEQYF. This rearrangement joins TRBV28 to TRBJ2-7, with D possibly matching TRBD2 (5 bases). The CDR3 spans 13 residues. Germline V gene sequence: CDR1 MDHEN, CDR2 SYDVKM. V lost 6 bases to trimming and J lost 5 bases, with 14 bases between them.

The chain recombines TRBV6-1 with TRBJ2-3, with D hard to call. V was pared by 8 bases and J by 8 bases, with 20 bases between. Germline CDR1 and CDR2: MNHNS and SASEGT. The CDR3 is 14 residues long. CDR3 DNA sequence: TGTGCCAGCCACCCTTTCCCCCAAGGCAGTACGCAGTATTTT. As protein: CASHPFPQGSTQYF.

The V and J genes are TRBV30 and TRBJ1-4; a possible D gene is TRBD1 (5 bases). The CDR3 sequence is 14 residues long. The V end lost 4 bases, the J end lost 8 bases, and 17 bases lay between the germline ends. Germline lookup yields CDR1 GTSNPN and CDR2 SVGIG (reference sequence). The CDR3 loop is CAWTKGVTREKLFF. The CDR3 nucleotides are TGTGCCTGGACTAAAGGGGTGACTAGGGAAAAACTGTTTTTT.

This clone was observed a few times. The V gene is TRBV12-5, the J gene TRBJ1-5; D is undetermined. From germline, CDR1 is LGHNT and CDR2 FRNRAP. V was pared by 7 bases and J by 1 base, with 14 bases between. This CDR3 region has 15 residues. The CDR3 sequence is CASVMNGLSNQPQHF. CDR3 sequence (DNA): TGTGCTAGTGTTATGAATGGCCTGAGCAATCAGCCCCAGCATTTT.